These 8 T cell receptor beta chains were all obtained from the same sample, sequenced in a study of blood T cell repertoires in COVID-19. The table came from immunoSEQ multiplex PCR; TCRdb's copy has only in-frame clones and leaves some out. The sample holds over 75,000 clones, roughly 83% seen once. The sequenced sample was peripheral blood. The receptors derive from a human donor in a cohort sampled during active COVID-19.

This rearrangement joins TRBV7-2 to TRBJ2-1; D is perhaps TRBD2 (5 bases). With 5 bases removed from V and 0 bases from J, the gap between germline ends came to 11 bases. The CDR3 has 15 residues. The germline CDR1 and CDR2 sequences are SGHTA and FQGNSA. The CDR3 protein is CASSAGRGSYNEQFF. The CDR3 DNA follows: TGTGCCAGCAGCGCCGGACGGGGCTCCTACAATGAGCAGTTCTTC. Drawing the rest from reference TRBV7-2 and TRBJ2-1, the complete variable domain is GAGVSQSPSNKVTEKGKDVELRCDPISGHTALYWYRQSLGQGLEFLIYFQGNSAPDKSGLPSDRFSAERTGGSVSTLTIQRTQQEDSAVYLCASSAGRGSYNEQFFGPGTRLTVL.

The chain combines TRBV7-8 with TRBJ2-5; D not resolved. Trimming took off 5 bases at V and 5 bases at J, with 18 bases between the two ends. This CDR3 contains 15 residues. The germline V gene has CDR1 SGHVS and CDR2 FQNEAQ. Here the CDR3 reads CASSAQSLARETQYF. The CDR3 coding sequence is TGTGCCAGCAGCGCCCAGAGTCTCGCCAGGGAGACCCAGTACTTC. Variable domain in full (rest from reference TRBV7-8 and TRBJ2-5): GAGVSQSPRYKVAKRGQDVALRCDPISGHVSLFWYQQALGQGPEFLTYFQNEAQLDKSGLPSDRFFAERPEGSVSTLKIQRTQQEDSAVYLCASSAQSLARETQYFGPGTRLLVL.

The chain has TRBV23-1 and TRBJ2-2; 10 bases match TRBD1. TRBV23-1 is treated as an ORF (open reading frame) with a function not yet certain. The CDR3 has 17 residues. The V gene end was trimmed by 3 bases and the J gene end by 3 bases; junction bases not matched to a gene: 7. The CDR3: CASSQHDRGPYTGELFF. DNA of the CDR3: TGCGCCAGCAGTCAGCACGACAGGGGGCCTTACACCGGGGAGCTGTTTTTT.

This clone is deemed large. The chain employs TRBV7-8 and TRBJ1-5; D ambiguous. The V and J ends lost 1 base and 1 base respectively, with 11 bases between them. The CDR3 is 16 residues long. The germline CDR1 and CDR2 sequences are SGHVS and FQNEAQ. CDR3 protein: CASSLGGMGSNQPQHF. In DNA form, the CDR3 reads TGTGCCAGCAGCTTAGGCGGGATGGGGAGCAATCAGCCCCAGCATTTT.

The V call is TRBV11-3, the J call TRBJ2-7, with D uncertain. Deletions cut 0 bases from V and 6 bases from J, with 9 bases between. Per germline, CDR1 SGHNT and CDR2 YENEEA. This CDR3 has 13 residues. The CDR3 here is CASSLDFGREQYF. CDR3 nucleotides: TGTGCCAGCAGCTTAGATTTTGGGCGCGAGCAGTACTTC.

This chain links TRBV19 with TRBJ2-3, with 8 bases that match TRBD1. Germline assignment: CDR1 LNHDA and CDR2 SQIVND (reference sequence). Trimming removed 7 bases from V and 5 bases from J; junction bases left unmatched: 8. The CDR3 extends over 14 amino acids. The CDR3 bases are TGTGCCAGTACCATCCAGGGGGCGCAAGATACGCAGTATTTT. The encoded protein is CASTIQGAQDTQYF. The full variable domain, with the rest looked up from reference TRBV19 and TRBJ2-3, is DGGITQSPKYLFRKEGQNVTLSCEQNLNHDAMYWYRQDPGQGLRLIYYSQIVNDFQKGDIAEGYSVSREKKESFPLTVTSAQKNPTAFYLCASTIQGAQDTQYFGPGTRLTVL.

The rearrangement joins TRBV4-3 to TRBJ2-2; D possibly corresponds to TRBD1 (5 bases). With 4 bases removed from V and 2 bases from J, the gap between germline ends came to 11 bases. This CDR3 spans 15 amino acids. Germline lookup yields CDR1 LGHNA and CDR2 YSLEER. The CDR3 DNA follows: TGCGCCAGCAGCCTTAACCAGGGAAACACCGGGGAGCTGTTTTTT. Translation: CASSLNQGNTGELFF.

The rearrangement links TRBV5-6 to TRBJ2-1; no clear D. V was shortened by 1 base and J by 6 bases, with 11 bases between the two germline ends. This CDR3 comprises 14 residues. Germline lookup yields CDR1 SGHDT and CDR2 YYEEEE. In nucleotides, the CDR3 is TGTGCCAGCAGCTTGCCCGGTCAGGCCAATGAGCAGTTCTTC. Translation gives CASSLPGQANEQFF.